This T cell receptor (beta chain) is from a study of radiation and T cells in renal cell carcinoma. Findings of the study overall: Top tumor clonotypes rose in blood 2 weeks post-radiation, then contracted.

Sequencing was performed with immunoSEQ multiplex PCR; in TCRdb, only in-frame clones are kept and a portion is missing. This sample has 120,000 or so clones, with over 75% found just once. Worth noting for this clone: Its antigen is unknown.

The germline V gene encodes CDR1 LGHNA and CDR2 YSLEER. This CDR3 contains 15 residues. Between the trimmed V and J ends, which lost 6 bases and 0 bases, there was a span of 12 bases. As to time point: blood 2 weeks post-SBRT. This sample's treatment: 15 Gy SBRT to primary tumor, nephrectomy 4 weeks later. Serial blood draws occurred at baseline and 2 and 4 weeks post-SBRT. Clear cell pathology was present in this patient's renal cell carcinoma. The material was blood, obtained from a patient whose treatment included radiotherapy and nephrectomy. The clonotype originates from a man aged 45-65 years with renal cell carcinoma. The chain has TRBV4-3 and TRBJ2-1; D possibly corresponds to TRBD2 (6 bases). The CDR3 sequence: CASSRGISSYNEQFF. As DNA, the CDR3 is TGCGCCAGCAGTCGGGGGATTAGCTCCTACAATGAGCAGTTCTTC.